The 23 T cell receptor beta chains below were found in one sample sequenced in a study of radiation and T cells in renal cell carcinoma. Generated by immunoSEQ multiplex PCR, the TCRdb table keeps only in-frame clones and is missing some. The repertoire holds 150,000 to 160,000 clones, 87% seen once, with approximately 13% in the top ten. The sample's time point: blood 2 weeks post-SBRT. Noted treatment: 15 Gy SBRT to primary tumor, nephrectomy 4 weeks later. Specimen: blood, collected from a patient whose treatment included radiotherapy and nephrectomy. These receptors were obtained from a woman between 45 and 65 years old with renal cell carcinoma.

The chain uses TRBV30 and TRBJ2-7; tentative D call: TRBD2 (6 bases). Germline V gene sequence: CDR1 GTSNPN, CDR2 SVGIG (reference sequence). With 3 bases removed from V and 2 bases from J, the gap between germline ends came to 11 bases. The CDR3 has 13 residues. CDR3 nucleotides: TGTGCCTGGAGATGGGACTGTCCCTACGAGCAGTACTTC. As protein: CAWRWDCPYEQYF. Supplemented by reference TRBV30 and TRBJ2-7, the full variable domain reads SQTIHQWPATLVQPVGSPLSLECTVEGTSNPNLYWYRQAAGRGLQLLFYSVGIGQISSEVPQNLSASRPQDRQFILSSKKLLLSDSGFYLCAWRWDCPYEQYFGPGTRLTVT.

This clone has a single count. The chain is built from TRBV10-2 and TRBJ1-2; the match to TRBD1 covers 7 bases. Germline CDR1 WSHSY, CDR2 SAAADI. V gave up 4 bases and J gave up 4 bases; unmatched junction bases: 9. The CDR3 runs 15 residues. CDR3 sequence reads: CASSVSGTDRYGYTF. The CDR3 DNA is TGCGCCAGCAGTGTGTCCGGGACAGATCGCTATGGCTACACCTTC.

The chain combines TRBV30 with TRBJ1-2; the D is unclear. The germline V and J ends were trimmed by 3 bases and 4 bases, with 12 bases remaining between them. Germline V gene sequence: CDR1 GTSNPN, CDR2 SVGIG (reference sequence). The CDR3 has 13 residues. CDR3 nucleotide sequence: TGTGCCTGGAGCTACAACAAGCTCTATGGCTACACCTTC. This sequence encodes CAWSYNKLYGYTF.

This rearrangement joins TRBV6-6 to TRBJ2-7; 8 nucleotides align to TRBD1. Germline V gene data show CDR1 as MNHNY and CDR2 as SVGAGI (reference sequence). V gave up 7 bases and J gave up 5 bases; unmatched junction bases: 7. This CDR3 has 13 amino acids. The CDR3 spells CASTTDRGDEQYF. CDR3 coding DNA: TGTGCCAGCACCACAGACAGGGGTGACGAGCAGTACTTC.

V usage is TRBV18 and J usage is TRBJ1-5, with no clear D. The CDR3 consists of 13 residues. CDR1 is KGHSH, CDR2 LQKENI, per germline. Trimming removed 3 bases at V and 4 bases at J, with 7 bases between. The CDR3 DNA is TGTGCCAGCTCACCCCTCGAGAATCAGCCCCAGCATTTT. Its protein product is CASSPLENQPQHF.

The chain recombines TRBV5-1 with TRBJ1-3, with D perhaps TRBD1 (5 bases). The CDR3 is made up of 16 amino acids. Germline-derived CDR1 and CDR2 are SGHRS and YFSETQ. Trimming cost V 0 bases and J 2 bases, with 12 bases left between them. The CDR3 bases are TGCGCCAGCAGCTTGGACTTCCCGGGGGCTGGAAACACCATATATTTT. Amino acid sequence: CASSLDFPGAGNTIYF.

V usage is TRBV9 and J usage is TRBJ1-2; D remains ambiguous. V was cut by 0 bases and J by 7 bases, with 13 bases left in between. The V gene's germline CDR1 is SGDLS and CDR2 YYNGEE. The CDR3 has 14 residues. Here the CDR3 reads CASSVEGSRRGYTF. In DNA, the CDR3 is TGTGCCAGCAGCGTAGAAGGGTCTCGACGTGGCTACACCTTC.

This clone was found once. The junction does not match germline at one end; this may be a read error. The chain recombines TRBV6-5 with TRBJ1-2; TRBD1 might be the D (5 bases). Germline CDR1 and CDR2: MNHEY and SVGAGI. The CDR3 totals 12 residues. CDR3 sequence: CAGSWDGYGYTF. The CDR3 coding sequence is TGTGCCGGCAGTTGGGACGGATATGGCTACACCTTC.

This sequence joins TRBV9 and TRBJ1-2; 8 nucleotides agree with TRBD1. CDR1 is SGDLS, CDR2 YYNGEE, per germline. With V trimmed by 4 bases and J by 4 bases, 18 bases remained unmatched. The CDR3 is 18 amino acids. CDR3 nucleotide sequence: TGTGCCAGCAGCCCTGGGGCGGGGACAGGATCATTTTCCTATGGCTACACCTTC. It codes for CASSPGAGTGSFSYGYTF.

CDR3 in DNA: TGTGCCAGCAGTACTCAACAGGGGGCAGTGAACACTGAAGCTTTCTTT. Protein: CASSTQQGAVNTEAFF. The chain links TRBV6-6 to TRBJ1-1, with 9 bases identical to TRBD1. Trimming took 5 bases from V and 0 from J; bases not matched to a gene: 7. Germline CDR1 and CDR2: MNHNY and SVGAGI (reference sequence). This CDR3 is 16 amino acids long.

The genes are TRBV5-1 and TRBJ2-1; TRBD2 matches 10 bases. Per germline, CDR1 SGHRS and CDR2 YFSETQ. With 0 bases clipped from V and 3 bases from J, the junction kept 6 bases outside the gene matches. The CDR3 contains 17 residues. CDR3 nucleotides: TGCGCCAGCAGCTTGGCAATAGCGGGGGGCGTCTACAATGAGCAGTTCTTC. Amino acid sequence: CASSLAIAGGVYNEQFF. Variable domain in full (rest from reference TRBV5-1 and TRBJ2-1): KAGVTQTPRYLIKTRGQQVTLSCSPISGHRSVSWYQQTPGQGLQFLFEYFSETQRNKGNFPGRFSGRQFSNSRSEMNVSTLELGDSALYLCASSLAIAGGVYNEQFFGPGTRLTVL.

To note about this clone: One end of the junction is discordant with germline, which a read error may explain. The rearrangement joins TRBV7-7 to TRBJ2-2, with D perhaps matching TRBD2 (5 bases). There are 20 residues in the CDR3. The germline gives CDR1 SSHAT, CDR2 FNYEAQ (reference sequence). CDR3 amino acids: CASSLYSSLFSLTNTGELFF. The CDR3 DNA sequence: TGTGCTAGCAGCTTATACTCTAGCCTCTTTAGCCTTACGAACACCGGGGAGCTGTTTTTT.

The chain is built from TRBV28 and TRBJ2-1; D not resolved. The CDR3 loop spans 12 amino acids. The germline V and J ends were trimmed by 4 bases and 5 bases, with 6 bases remaining between them. The germline gives CDR1 MDHEN, CDR2 SYDVKM. In nucleotides, the CDR3 is TGTGCCAGCAGTTCCGGTAACAATGAGCAGTTCTTC. Amino acids: CASSSGNNEQFF. Variable domain in full (rest from reference TRBV28 and TRBJ2-1): DVKVTQSSRYLVKRTGEKVFLECVQDMDHENMFWYRQDPGLGLRLIYFSYDVKMKEKGDIPEGYSVSREKKERFSLILESASTNQTSMYLCASSSGNNEQFFGPGTRLTVL.

This chain joins TRBV7-2 and TRBJ1-2, with D possibly TRBD1 on 5 matching bases. The CDR3 has 15 amino acids. Germline-derived CDR1 and CDR2 are SGHTA and FQGNSA. V was shortened by 5 bases and J by 7 bases, with 20 bases between the two germline ends. As DNA, the CDR3 is TGTGCCAGCAGCCGCGACAGTACCGTAGGTTCTGGCTACACCTTC. Encoded protein: CASSRDSTVGSGYTF.

The genes are TRBV2 and TRBJ1-1; TRBD1 matches at 8 bases. Trimming took 6 bases from V and 6 from J; bases not matched to a gene: 3. The CDR3 spans 12 residues. Germline values: CDR1 SNHLY, CDR2 FYNNEI. Here the CDR3 DNA reads TGTGCCAGCAGGCAACAGGGGGCTGAAGCTTTCTTT. Protein sequence: CASRQQGAEAFF. Looking up the rest from reference TRBV2 and TRBJ1-1 gives the full variable domain: EPEVTQTPSHQVTQMGQEVILRCVPISNHLYFYWYRQILGQKVEFLVSFYNNEISEKSEIFDDQFSVERPDGSNFTLKIRSTKLEDSAMYFCASRQQGAEAFFGQGTRLTVV.

This clone was counted once. This chain uses TRBV19 with TRBJ2-2, with TRBD1 identical over 8 bases. Germline lookup yields CDR1 LNHDA and CDR2 SQIVND (reference sequence). The CDR3 extends over 14 amino acids. V trimming: 4 bases; J trimming: 8 bases; junction bases outside the gene matches: 6. The CDR3, as DNA: TGTGCCAGTAGTACCGTGACAGGGGCGGGGGAGCTGTTTTTT. This codes for CASSTVTGAGELFF.

The chain is built from TRBV15 and TRBJ2-3; D is unresolved. There are 16 residues in the CDR3. V gave up 0 bases and J gave up 2 bases, with 12 bases separating them. Germline V lookup: CDR1 LNHNV, CDR2 YYDKDF (reference sequence). CDR3 sequence: CATSREFADSTDTQYF. CDR3 sequence (DNA): TGTGCCACCAGCAGAGAATTTGCAGATTCCACAGATACGCAGTATTTT.

Details on this clone: One junction end disagrees with the germline gene, perhaps due to a read error. The chain is built from TRBV7-7 and TRBJ2-1, with 9 nucleotides matching TRBD2. CDR3 length: 13 amino acids. In germline, CDR1 is SSHAT, CDR2 FNYEAQ (reference sequence). The CDR3 region is CASSLAGVNEQFF. The CDR3 DNA is TGTGCTAGCAGCTTAGCGGGAGTCAATGAGCAGTTCTTC.

The chain combines TRBV7-6 with TRBJ2-7; TRBD1 is a possible D gene (5 bases). Trimming stripped 2 bases from V and 4 bases from J, with 12 bases between. The CDR3 loop spans 14 amino acids. Germline CDR1 is SGHVS and CDR2 is FNYEAQ. The CDR3, as DNA: TGTGCCAGCAGCTTACAGGGATCTAAGTACGAGCAGTACTTC. Translation gives CASSLQGSKYEQYF.

The chain couples TRBV19 to TRBJ1-6, with 11 bases identical to TRBD1. Germline V CDR1 and CDR2: LNHDA, SQIVND (reference sequence). V was clipped by 8 bases and J by 3 bases; unmatched bases: 6. The CDR3 extends over 16 amino acids. The CDR3 DNA sequence: TGTGCCAGTCTTAGGACAGGGGGCAACTATAATTCACCCCTCCACTTT. Translation gives CASLRTGGNYNSPLHF.

The rearrangement links TRBV29-1 to TRBJ1-2, with 8 bases fitting TRBD1. The CDR3 consists of 13 residues. Trimming removed 3 bases from V and 9 bases from J; junction bases left unmatched: 9. Germline CDR1 is SQVTM and CDR2 is ANQGSEA. The CDR3 protein is CSVDPGQGNRYTF. CDR3 bases: TGCAGCGTTGACCCCGGACAGGGTAACCGCTACACCTTC.

With regard to this clone: The junction departs from germline at one end; a sequencing error may be responsible. The genes are TRBV19 and TRBJ1-5; no definite D call. In germline, CDR1 is LNHDA, CDR2 SQIVND (reference sequence). This CDR3 is built from 13 residues. The CDR3 is CASSIISSQPQHF. For the CDR3, the DNA is TGTGCCAGTAGTATCATCAGCAGTCAGCCCCAGCATTTT.

The chain recombines TRBV20-1 with TRBJ1-2, with a possible D match to TRBD1 (6 bases). V lost 7 bases to trimming and J lost 8 bases, with 11 bases between them. This CDR3 is 10 amino acids long. Germline V CDR1 and CDR2: DFQATT, SNEGSKA (reference sequence). The CDR3 nucleotides are TGCAGTGTAACAGGGAGCGGCTACACCTTC. As protein: CSVTGSGYTF.